One sample yielded the 21 T cell receptor beta chains listed below, sequenced in a study of cytomegalovirus exposure and HLA in healthy donors. The PCR had 60 Vbeta and 13 Jbeta primers. TCRdb keeps only in-frame clones here, not all; method: immunoSEQ multiplex PCR. The profile covers roughly 140,000 clones, with approximately 82% appearing a single time and over 9.5% taken by the ten largest. The material sequenced was PBMCs. All receptors derive from a woman aged 60 to 75 in good health and CMV-seropositive.

This rearrangement joins TRBV19 to TRBJ2-6; D remains ambiguous. Trimming took 8 bases from V and 0 from J, leaving 8 bases between them. The CDR3 is 14 amino acids. Germline assignment: CDR1 LNHDA and CDR2 SQIVND (reference sequence). The CDR3 sequence: CASGVFSGANVLTF. The CDR3 DNA reads TGTGCCAGTGGAGTCTTCTCTGGGGCCAACGTCCTGACTTTC. Together with reference TRBV19 and TRBJ2-6, the CDR3 gives the full variable domain: DGGITQSPKYLFRKEGQNVTLSCEQNLNHDAMYWYRQDPGQGLRLIYYSQIVNDFQKGDIAEGYSVSREKKESFPLTVTSAQKNPTAFYLCASGVFSGANVLTFGAGSRLTVL.

The chain links TRBV5-1 to TRBJ2-2; the match to TRBD2 covers 13 bases. Germline V gene sequence: CDR1 SGHRS, CDR2 YFSETQ. After removal of 8 bases from V and 6 bases from J, the junction contained 7 bases not matched to a gene. The CDR3 contains 15 residues. The chain's CDR3 is CASTGLAGDPGELFF. CDR3 bases: TGCGCCAGTACCGGACTAGCGGGAGATCCCGGGGAGCTGTTTTTT.

The CDR3 region has the DNA TGTGCCAGTAGTCTACTCGGAGGGAGTCAGCCCCAGCATTTT. Protein sequence: CASSLLGGSQPQHF. This chain uses TRBV19 with TRBJ1-5; no clear D gene. V gave up 5 bases and J gave up 6 bases, with 14 bases separating them. Germline V CDR1 and CDR2: LNHDA, SQIVND (reference sequence). The CDR3 length is 14 residues.

The J gene is TRBJ2-5, the V gene TRBV5-1, with D perhaps matching TRBD1 (6 bases). The germline V and J ends were trimmed by 6 bases and 2 bases, with 11 bases remaining between them. CDR1 and CDR2 from the germline V gene are SGHRS and YFSETQ. The CDR3 is made up of 13 amino acids. The CDR3 loop reads CASTPTGQETQYF. For the CDR3, the DNA is TGCGCCAGCACCCCGACAGGTCAAGAGACCCAGTACTTC. The variable domain in full, with the rest retrieved from reference TRBV5-1 and TRBJ2-5, is KAGVTQTPRYLIKTRGQQVTLSCSPISGHRSVSWYQQTPGQGLQFLFEYFSETQRNKGNFPGRFSGRQFSNSRSEMNVSTLELGDSALYLCASTPTGQETQYFGPGTRLLVL.

The J gene is TRBJ2-7, the V gene TRBV5-6; the D gene is possibly TRBD2 (6 bases). Trimming took off 4 bases at V and 0 bases at J, with 17 bases between the two ends. CDR1 SGHDT and CDR2 YYEEEE come from the germline V gene. The CDR3 consists of 16 residues. CDR3 amino acids: CASSPPVADLSYEQYF. DNA for the CDR3: TGTGCCAGCAGCCCCCCCGTAGCGGATCTCTCCTACGAGCAGTACTTC.

The J gene is TRBJ1-5, the V gene TRBV18, with D tentatively TRBD1 (6 bases). There are 15 residues in the CDR3. Between the trimmed V and J ends, which lost 3 bases and 1 base, there was a span of 10 bases. Germline V gene lookup returns CDR1 KGHSH and CDR2 LQKENI. The CDR3 here is CASSPTGQSNQPQHF. CDR3 coding DNA: TGTGCCAGCTCACCCACCGGACAGAGCAATCAGCCCCAGCATTTT. The full variable domain, completed using reference TRBV18 and TRBJ1-5, is NAGVMQNPRHLVRRRGQEARLRCSPMKGHSHVYWYRQLPEEGLKFMVYLQKENIIDESGMPKERFSAEFPKEGPSILRIQQVVRGDSAAYFCASSPTGQSNQPQHFGDGTRLSIL.

The chain recombines TRBV9 with TRBJ1-2; tentative D call: TRBD1 (6 bases). The CDR3 contains 13 residues. From germline, CDR1 is SGDLS and CDR2 YYNGEE. V was pared by 3 bases and J by 7 bases, with 13 bases between. CDR3 in DNA: TGTGCCAGCAGCGCGGGGGGGGGCGTTGGCTACACCTTC. Protein: CASSAGGGVGYTF.

The J gene is TRBJ2-2, the V gene TRBV4-2, with D possibly TRBD2 on 6 matching bases. The CDR3 consists of 17 residues. The ends were cut back, 0 bases at V and 0 bases at J, with 11 bases in the middle. CDR1 and CDR2 from the germline V gene are LGHNA and YNFKEQ. The CDR3 DNA reads TGTGCCAGCAGCCAAGAGGGGGACTGGACGAACACCGGGGAGCTGTTTTTT. Its translation: CASSQEGDWTNTGELFF.

J is TRBJ1-1 and V is TRBV18; no definite D call. The CDR3 loop spans 13 amino acids. V was clipped by 2 bases and J by 1 base, with 5 bases between them. CDR1 and CDR2 (germline): KGHSH, LQKENI. CDR3 sequence: CASSPVGNTEAFF. The DNA for the CDR3 is TGTGCCAGCTCACCAGTCGGGAACACTGAAGCTTTCTTT.

V and J are TRBV7-8 and TRBJ2-7, with D possibly matching TRBD2 (6 bases). With 5 bases removed from V and 0 bases from J, the gap between germline ends came to 20 bases. The germline V gene encodes CDR1 SGHVS and CDR2 FQNEAQ. This CDR3 spans 17 amino acids. CDR3 coding DNA: TGTGCCAGCAGCATTAGCGGTCTAGCGAAAAGCTCCTACGAGCAGTACTTC. This sequence encodes CASSISGLAKSSYEQYF.

With respect to this clone: One end of the junction fails to match germline, which may point to a read error. V is TRBV7-9 and J is TRBJ2-7; TRBD1 might be the D (5 bases). The CDR3 runs to 16 residues. Germline V CDR1 and CDR2: SEHNR, FQNEAQ (reference sequence). CDR3 in DNA: TGTGCCAGCAGTTTAGTAACAGGCATGGGGTCCTACGAGCAGTACTTC. Protein product: CASSLVTGMGSYEQYF.

CDR3 protein: CASSPPRGSNQPQHF. CDR3 nucleotide sequence: TGTGCCAGCAGCCCCCCGAGGGGGAGCAATCAGCCCCAGCATTTT. The V gene is TRBV28, the J gene TRBJ1-5, with D perhaps TRBD1 (6 bases). V was trimmed by 6 bases and J by 1 base, leaving 13 bases between them. The germline CDR1 and CDR2 sequences are MDHEN and SYDVKM. There are 15 residues in the CDR3.

The rearrangement joins TRBV11-1 to TRBJ2-3, with 10 bases identical to TRBD1. The length of the CDR3 is 16 residues. Per germline, CDR1 SGHAT and CDR2 FQDESV (reference sequence). J gave up 2 bases and V 3 bases, and 5 bases lay outside the gene matches. CDR3 amino acids: CASSFGQGVATDTQYF. Here the CDR3 DNA reads TGTGCCAGCAGCTTCGGACAGGGGGTCGCCACAGATACGCAGTATTTT.

This sequence joins TRBV2 and TRBJ2-6; D might be TRBD2 (5 bases). V gave up 0 bases and J gave up 0 bases, with 18 bases separating them. The CDR3 has 20 amino acids. Per germline, CDR1 SNHLY and CDR2 FYNNEI. The CDR3 sequence: CASSEARVLAQSSGANVLTF. The CDR3 region has the DNA TGTGCCAGCAGTGAAGCGCGTGTATTAGCGCAGAGCTCTGGGGCCAACGTCCTGACTTTC.

The chain combines TRBV7-2 with TRBJ2-3; 12 nucleotides align to TRBD2. This CDR3 region has 16 residues. V was clipped by 5 bases and J by 2 bases; unmatched bases: 5. Germline V gene data show CDR1 as SGHTA and CDR2 as FQGNSA. CDR3 sequence: CASSNRLAGVTDTQYF. The CDR3 bases are TGTGCCAGCAGCAATCGACTAGCGGGAGTCACAGATACGCAGTATTTT.

The chain carries TRBV25-1 and TRBJ1-1; TRBD1 matches at 7 bases. The CDR3 loop spans 12 amino acids. Germline V gives CDR1 MGHDK, CDR2 SYGVNS. V lost 3 bases, J lost 11 bases, and 6 bases stayed unmatched. CDR3 amino acids: CASSDLTGVAFF. In DNA form, the CDR3 reads TGTGCCAGCAGTGATCTTACAGGGGTGGCTTTCTTT. Using reference TRBV25-1 and TRBJ1-1 for the parts outside the CDR3, the full variable domain is EADIYQTPRYLVIGTGKKITLECSQTMGHDKMYWYQQDPGMELHLIHYSYGVNSTEKGDLSSESTVSRIRTEHFPLTLESARPSHTSQYLCASSDLTGVAFFGQGTRLTVV.

The chain couples TRBV6-5 to TRBJ1-2, with 8 nucleotides matching TRBD1. Germline CDR1 MNHEY, CDR2 SVGAGI. V lost 6 bases to trimming and J lost 4 bases; unmatched junction nucleotides: 10. There are 15 residues in the CDR3. The CDR3 region is CASSRTGKAGYGYTF. As DNA, the CDR3 is TGTGCCAGCAGCAGGACAGGGAAGGCGGGCTATGGCTACACCTTC.

The rearrangement links TRBV25-1 to TRBJ2-3; tentative D call: TRBD1 (6 bases). Trimming removed 9 bases from V and 2 bases from J, with 12 bases in between. The CDR3 sequence is 13 residues long. Germline values: CDR1 MGHDK, CDR2 SYGVNS. CDR3 nucleotides: TGTGCCAGTCAGGGGTTAAACACAGATACGCAGTATTTT. Encoded protein: CASQGLNTDTQYF.

This clone was found a few times. This chain connects TRBV27 to TRBJ2-7, with D tentatively TRBD2 (6 bases). CDR3 length equals 18 residues. V was clipped by 3 bases and J by 2 bases, with 23 bases between them. Germline-derived CDR1 and CDR2 are MNHEY and SMNVEV (reference sequence). Here the CDR3 reads CASSLALRGPGTAYEQYF. In DNA, the CDR3 is TGTGCCAGCAGTTTGGCACTTCGAGGGCCCGGGACTGCCTACGAGCAGTACTTC.

This rearrangement joins TRBV6-6 to TRBJ1-1, with unresolved D. Germline assignment: CDR1 MNHNY and CDR2 SVGAGI (reference sequence). The V and J ends lost 8 bases and 4 bases respectively, with 8 bases between them. This CDR3 contains 11 residues. The chain's CDR3 is CASDEGTEAFF. The CDR3 DNA follows: TGTGCCAGCGACGAGGGCACTGAAGCTTTCTTT.

The chain employs TRBV28 and TRBJ2-1; the match to TRBD2 covers 7 bases. This CDR3 has 17 residues. From germline, CDR1 is MDHEN and CDR2 SYDVKM. The V gene end was trimmed by 5 bases and the J gene end by 7 bases; junction bases not matched to a gene: 17. CDR3 amino acids: CASSTIPTSTRGNEQFF. CDR3 sequence (DNA): TGTGCCAGCAGTACCATCCCGACTAGCACAAGAGGGAATGAGCAGTTCTTC.